This is a list of T cell receptor beta chains from one sample in a study of cytomegalovirus exposure and HLA in healthy donors. Only in-frame clones appear in the TCRdb table, and some are missing; sequencing was by immunoSEQ multiplex PCR. This table holds approximately 150,000 clones, less than 85% found once. The sample taken for sequencing was PBMCs. The receptors originated from a man aged 55 to 70 in good health and CMV-seronegative. CDR3s include the opening cysteine and the closing phenylalanine or tryptophan. The D gene is left open where the match is weak. Size is stated for part of the rows, as once, few or many counts, or as a class when the clone is expanded.

DNA: TGTGCCAGCAGTTACTCGACGACAGGGGCGGGAGAGACCCAGTACTTC
CDR3: CASSYSTTGAGETQYF
size: NA
J: TRBJ2-5
V: TRBV6-5
D: TRBD1

DNA: TGTGCCAGCAGCCTCACAGATACGCAGTATTTT
CDR3: CASSLTDTQYF
size: NA
J: TRBJ2-3
V: TRBV9
D: NA

DNA: TGCGCCAGCAGCCAAGGAGTGACAGGGAATTTGCCCCAGCATTTT
CDR3: CASSQGVTGNLPQHF
size: NA
J: TRBJ1-5
V: TRBV4-3
D: TRBD1

DNA: TGTGCCAGCAGCCGAACAGGGACCCTCCAAGAGACCCAGTACTTC
CDR3: CASSRTGTLQETQYF
size: NA
J: TRBJ2-5
V: TRBV6-5
D: NA

DNA: TGTGCCATCAGAATAAACACTGAAGCTTTCTTT
CDR3: CAIRINTEAFF
size: NA
J: TRBJ1-1
V: TRBV10-3
D: NA

DNA: TGTGCCAGCAGTGCTCAGGGGGCGGGTGAGCAGTACTTC
CDR3: CASSAQGAGEQYF
size: NA
J: TRBJ2-7
V: TRBV9
D: TRBD1

DNA: TGTGCCTGCACGACTAGCGGGGACTCCTACGAGCAGTACTTC
CDR3: CACTTSGDSYEQYF
size: few
J: TRBJ2-7
V: TRBV30
D: TRBD2

DNA: TGCAGCGTTGAGGGGGTCCTAGCGGGGTCAAATTCCGCTGAGCAGTTCTTC
CDR3: CSVEGVLAGSNSAEQFF
size: few
J: TRBJ2-1
V: TRBV29-1
D: TRBD2

DNA: TGCGCCAGCAGTCCACAGGGAGCCGGAAACACCATATATTTT
CDR3: CASSPQGAGNTIYF
size: NA
J: TRBJ1-3
V: TRBV5-1
D: NA

DNA: TGTGCCAGCAGTGAAGGCCTCTCGGGGGGCGGAGAGACCCAGTACTTC
CDR3: CASSEGLSGGGETQYF
size: NA
J: TRBJ2-5
V: TRBV2
D: NA

DNA: TGTGCCTGGAGTGTTAGCGGGGGGACAGATACGCAGTATTTT
CDR3: CAWSVSGGTDTQYF
size: NA
J: TRBJ2-3
V: TRBV30
D: TRBD2

DNA: TGTGCCAGCAGTGTCACCCGGGACAGGCCCTATGGCTACACCTTC
CDR3: CASSVTRDRPYGYTF
size: few
J: TRBJ1-2
V: TRBV6-4
D: TRBD1

DNA: TGTGCCAGTAGTATGCGACAGGATTATAGCAATCAGCCCCAGCATTTT
CDR3: CASSMRQDYSNQPQHF
size: NA
J: TRBJ1-5
V: TRBV19
D: NA

DNA: TGTGCCAGCAGTGATGCCGGCGGGTCAGATACGCAGTATTTT
CDR3: CASSDAGGSDTQYF
size: NA
J: TRBJ2-3
V: TRBV6-4
D: NA

DNA: TGTGCCATCAGTGAGTCGACAGAGAATGAAAAACTGTTTTTT
CDR3: CAISESTENEKLFF
size: NA
J: TRBJ1-4
V: TRBV10-3
D: NA

DNA: TGCGCCAGCAGCCAAGATCCGGGTGACCGGGTATCACCCCTCCACTTT
CDR3: CASSQDPGDRVSPLHF
size: NA
J: TRBJ1-6
V: TRBV4-3
D: NA

DNA: TGCAGCGTTGCCGTCGGGAGTCCCGAGCAGTACTTC
CDR3: CSVAVGSPEQYF
size: few
J: TRBJ2-7
V: TRBV29-1
D: NA

DNA: TGTGCCAGCAGTGACATCTACCCTAGCGGGGGCACAGATACGCAGTATTTT
CDR3: CASSDIYPSGGTDTQYF
size: once
J: TRBJ2-3
V: TRBV27
D: TRBD2

DNA: TGTGCCAGTAGTTCTGGGACAGACGCTGATACGCAGTATTTT
CDR3: CASSSGTDADTQYF
size: NA
J: TRBJ2-3
V: TRBV19
D: TRBD1

DNA: TGTGCCAGTAGTTTTGGGACAGGGTTCGGGCAGTATTTT
CDR3: CASSFGTGFGQYF
size: NA
J: TRBJ2-3
V: TRBV19
D: TRBD1

DNA: TGCGCCAGCAGCCAAAACCCGGGACAGACCTATGGCTACACCTTC
CDR3: CASSQNPGQTYGYTF
size: NA
J: TRBJ1-2
V: TRBV4-3
D: TRBD1

DNA: TGCGCCAGCAGACCGACAGGGAGTTTGGAGACCCAGTACTTC
CDR3: CASRPTGSLETQYF
size: NA
J: TRBJ2-5
V: TRBV5-1
D: TRBD1

DNA: TGTGCCAGCAACAACAATCAGGGGGAGACCCAGTACTTC
CDR3: CASNNNQGETQYF
size: NA
J: TRBJ2-5
V: TRBV6-1
D: NA

DNA: TGTGCCAGCACCCTGTGGTCGCAGGGGGACAATGAGCAGTTCTTC
CDR3: CASTLWSQGDNEQFF
size: few
J: TRBJ2-1
V: TRBV5-4
D: TRBD1

DNA: TGTGCCAGCAGCCGCACTAAAACAGGGAACGGCGGGGAGCTGTTTTTT
CDR3: CASSRTKTGNGGELFF
size: NA
J: TRBJ2-2
V: TRBV11-3
D: NA

DNA: TGTGCCAGCAGCTTGGGGACTTTTCGGGAGCAGTACTTC
CDR3: CASSLGTFREQYF
size: NA
J: TRBJ2-7
V: TRBV11-2
D: NA

DNA: TGTGCCAGTAGACTAGCGGGAGATTCCGAGCAGTACTTC
CDR3: CASRLAGDSEQYF
size: NA
J: TRBJ2-7
V: TRBV6-5
D: TRBD2

DNA: TGTGCCAGCAGGGGGCTAGACTATGGCTACACCTTC
CDR3: CASRGLDYGYTF
size: once
J: TRBJ1-2
V: TRBV27
D: NA

DNA: TGTGCCAGCAGCTCGGGACAGGGGGCGCTCACAGATACGCAGTATTTT
CDR3: CASSSGQGALTDTQYF
size: NA
J: TRBJ2-3
V: TRBV7-9
D: TRBD1

DNA: TGTGCCAGCAGTTACTCCCTACAGGGGGATACGCAGTATTTT
CDR3: CASSYSLQGDTQYF
size: NA
J: TRBJ2-3
V: TRBV6-6
D: TRBD1

DNA: TGTGCCAGCACGTGGGGCAGGGAAACGAACACCATATATTTT
CDR3: CASTWGRETNTIYF
size: NA
J: TRBJ1-3
V: TRBV25-1
D: NA

DNA: TGTGCCAGCAGCGTTCCCCGAGACTTGACGGGAACTTCCTACAATGAGCAGTTCTTC
CDR3: CASSVPRDLTGTSYNEQFF
size: NA
J: TRBJ2-1
V: TRBV9
D: NA

DNA: TGTGCCAGCAGGTCCATGCGGGGGGCAAGTGAAAAACTGTTTTTT
CDR3: CASRSMRGASEKLFF
size: few
J: TRBJ1-4
V: TRBV6-1
D: NA

DNA: TGTGCCAGCAGCTTAGCGGGAGGCGAGACCCAGTACTTC
CDR3: CASSLAGGETQYF
size: NA
J: TRBJ2-5
V: TRBV7-8
D: NA

DNA: TGTGCCAGCTCGCAAGGGACTAGCGGGAACAATGAGCAGTTCTTC
CDR3: CASSQGTSGNNEQFF
size: NA
J: TRBJ2-1
V: TRBV18
D: TRBD2

DNA: TGTGCCAGCAGCCCCTTCCCTCGGAGGGCAGGCAACATTCAGTACTTC
CDR3: CASSPFPRRAGNIQYF
size: NA
J: TRBJ2-4
V: TRBV5-4
D: NA

DNA: TGTGCCAGCAGCTTTCGGGACAGGGTACAAGAGACCCAGTACTTC
CDR3: CASSFRDRVQETQYF
size: NA
J: TRBJ2-5
V: TRBV7-2
D: TRBD1

DNA: TGTGCCAGCAGCGCCGAGGACAGGGTCTACGAAAAACTGTTTTTT
CDR3: CASSAEDRVYEKLFF
size: NA
J: TRBJ1-4
V: TRBV9
D: TRBD1

DNA: TGTGCCAGCAGATGGACAGGGGGCAACGAGCAGTACTTC
CDR3: CASRWTGGNEQYF
size: NA
J: TRBJ2-7
V: TRBV27
D: TRBD1

DNA: TGCGCCAGCAGCCCAGGGGTAGTTTCGGGCAGGCAGCCCAATCAGCCCCAGCATTTT
CDR3: CASSPGVVSGRQPNQPQHF
size: NA
J: TRBJ1-5
V: TRBV5-1
D: NA

DNA: TGCAGCGTTGGGGACAGGGGAAGTAGCTATGGCTACACCTTC
CDR3: CSVGDRGSSYGYTF
size: NA
J: TRBJ1-2
V: TRBV29-1
D: TRBD1

DNA: TGTGCCAGCAGTGTAGCGGCAAACACCGGGGAGCTGTTTTTT
CDR3: CASSVAANTGELFF
size: NA
J: TRBJ2-2
V: TRBV6-4
D: NA

DNA: TGTGCCAGCAGCGCGGACAGGGCGGGGCAACCCCAGCATTTT
CDR3: CASSADRAGQPQHF
size: NA
J: TRBJ1-5
V: TRBV9
D: TRBD1

DNA: TGCAGCGCAAACCGGGACACAACTAACTATGGCTACACCTTC
CDR3: CSANRDTTNYGYTF
size: NA
J: TRBJ1-2
V: TRBV29-1
D: NA

DNA: TGTGCCAGCAGCGTAGATCTAGGCAGCACAGATACGCAGTATTTT
CDR3: CASSVDLGSTDTQYF
size: NA
J: TRBJ2-3
V: TRBV9
D: NA

DNA: TGTGCCATCAGTCCATCGGGTAGCACTGAAGCTTTCTTT
CDR3: CAISPSGSTEAFF
size: NA
J: TRBJ1-1
V: TRBV10-3
D: NA

DNA: TGCGCCAGCAGCCTGGGAGGCGGGACCACCTACGAGCAGTACTTC
CDR3: CASSLGGGTTYEQYF
size: NA
J: TRBJ2-7
V: TRBV4-3
D: NA

DNA: TGCAGCGTTGTGAGACTAGCGGGGGGGAATGAGCAGTTCTTC
CDR3: CSVVRLAGGNEQFF
size: NA
J: TRBJ2-1
V: TRBV29-1
D: TRBD2

DNA: TGTGCCAGCACCCTATCCGGGGGGGAGGAACTGTTTTTT
CDR3: CASTLSGGEELFF
size: NA
J: TRBJ1-4
V: TRBV6-5
D: NA

DNA: TGTGCCAGCAGTTTATGGGCAGGGGGCTATGGCTACACCTTC
CDR3: CASSLWAGGYGYTF
size: NA
J: TRBJ1-2
V: TRBV28
D: TRBD1